The T cell receptor (beta chain) under discussion was sequenced for a study of cytomegalovirus exposure and HLA in healthy donors. Across the study: Falling in the Caucasian-associated ancestry cluster were 81% of 350 to 400 genotyped donors. The study's findings and limits: CMV serostatus was the only immune exposure information that was available. There was a cluster of highly shared sequence variants that was likely a sequencing artifact.

13 Jbeta primers and 60 Vbeta primers were used for the PCR. The data were produced by immunoSEQ multiplex PCR, yet TCRdb's version contains in-frame clones alone and is incomplete. The data hold roughly 160,000 clones, with about 80% observed a single time. Germline loops: CDR1 ENHRY, CDR2 SYGVKD. The J segment lost 3 bases and the V segment lost 7 bases, leaving 4 bases of the junction unmatched. The CDR3 spans 13 residues. Remarks on this clone: Its antigen is still unknown.

The chain links TRBV10-3 to TRBJ1-2, with 8 nucleotides matching TRBD1. Sequencing was done on a sample of PBMCs. The sequence was collected from a man between 18 and 29 years old in good health and CMV-seropositive. The CDR3 protein is CAINAGGDYGYTF. The CDR3 DNA reads TGTGCCATCAATGCAGGGGGCGACTATGGCTACACCTTC.